Listed below are T cell receptor beta chains from one sample, sequenced in a study of T cells in Graves' hyperthyroidism and ophthalmopathy. TCRdb redid the calling of the multiplex PCR reads with MiXCR, one entry per CDR3 protein. The top ten hold 13% to 15% of the sample, which has hundreds of thousands of distinct CDR3 sequences, about a sixth seen once. The source material was blood. These receptors were obtained from a woman aged 18 to 35 with Graves' hyperthyroidism. Each CDR3 is given with its conserved first and last residue. D genes are given only for firm matches. Rows may omit the clone size; those that give it use once, few, many or a size class.

size,J,V,D,CDR3,DNA
many,TRBJ2-7,TRBV28,-,CASSSQGWPYEQYF,TGTGCCAGCAGTTCTCAGGGGTGGCCCTACGAGCAGTACTTC
-,TRBJ2-1,TRBV7-8,-,CASTIIETFYNEQFF,TGTGCCAGCACCATAATTGAGACATTCTACAATGAGCAGTTCTTC
few,TRBJ1-1,TRBV20-1,-,CSASPQNTEAFF,TGCAGTGCTAGTCCGCAGAACACTGAAGCTTTCTTT
medium-sized,TRBJ2-7,TRBV27,-,CASSPGPFYEQYF,TGTGCCAGCAGTCCGGGGCCTTTCTACGAGCAGTACTTC
many,TRBJ2-7,TRBV18,-,CASSRYEQYF,TGTGCCAGCTCCCGCTACGAGCAGTACTTC
many,TRBJ1-1,TRBV12-3/TRBV12-4,-,CASSPQRGNTEAFF,TGTGCCAGCAGTCCCCAGAGGGGGAACACTGAAGCTTTCTTT
many,TRBJ2-5,TRBV7-8,-,CASSFVRHLDF,TGTGCCAGCAGCTTCGTCCGGCACCTAGACTTC
many,TRBJ2-1,TRBV11-2,-,CASSLAFQEVYNEQFF,TGTGCCAGCAGCTTAGCTTTCCAGGAGGTGTACAATGAGCAGTTCTTC
-,TRBJ2-5,TRBV10-3,-,CAISLASWETQYF,TGTGCCATCAGTTTGGCCAGTTGGGAGACCCAGTACTTC
many,TRBJ2-2,TRBV6-1,-,CASSDWGTTGELFF,TGTGCCAGCAGTGACTGGGGGACAACCGGGGAGCTGTTTTTT
many,TRBJ2-7,TRBV6-5,TRBD1,CASSYARGTGPGEQYF,TGTGCCAGCAGTTACGCGAGGGGGACAGGGCCCGGCGAGCAGTACTTC